The 17 T cell receptor beta chains given below trace back to one sample, sequenced in a study of cytomegalovirus exposure and HLA in healthy donors. In the PCR, 60 Vbeta and 13 Jbeta primers were used. Measured with immunoSEQ multiplex PCR; TCRdb has only the in-frame clones, and not every one. This sample has about 200,000 clones, with more than 60% found just once. The material sequenced was PBMCs. Receptors originate from a man aged 50 to 60 in good health and CMV-seronegative.

The V and J genes are TRBV11-3 and TRBJ2-5; tentatively, D is TRBD1 (5 bases). The CDR3 has 15 amino acids. Trimming took 2 bases from V and 2 from J, leaving 12 bases between them. Germline V gene sequence: CDR1 SGHNT, CDR2 YENEEA. CDR3 DNA: TGTGCCAGCAGCTTAAGGAGTGGGGCTCAAGAGACCCAGTACTTC. Translated: CASSLRSGAQETQYF.

There are a few counts of this clone. This chain uses TRBV7-9 with TRBJ2-5; the match to TRBD1 covers 9 bases. V lost 4 bases to trimming and J lost 2 bases; unmatched junction nucleotides: 5. CDR3 length: 15 amino acids. From germline, CDR1 is SEHNR and CDR2 FQNEAQ (reference sequence). The DNA of the CDR3 is TGTGCCAGCAGCTGGCAAGGACAGGGGCAAGAGACCCAGTACTTC. Translating gives CASSWQGQGQETQYF.

The chain uses TRBV19 and TRBJ2-1; 12 bases align to TRBD2. The CDR3 covers 15 residues. Unmatched junction bases numbered 4, after V lost 1 base and J lost 9 bases. The V gene's germline CDR1 is LNHDA and CDR2 SQIVND (reference sequence). In nucleotides, the CDR3 is TGTGCCAGTAGTATAGGTTCTAGCGGGAGGGTTGAGCAGTTCTTC. This codes for CASSIGSSGRVEQFF.

The chain is built from TRBV19 and TRBJ1-1; no definite D call. Trimming cost V 6 bases and J 4 bases, with 15 bases left between them. CDR3 length: 14 residues. Looked up from germline, CDR1 is LNHDA and CDR2 is SQIVND (reference sequence). The DNA of the CDR3 is TGTGCCAGTAGCTCCCCCCGCGAGGGCACTGAAGCTTTCTTT. This translates into CASSSPREGTEAFF.

The V gene is TRBV10-3, the J gene TRBJ2-1; tentative D call: TRBD2 (5 bases). CDR1 and CDR2 (germline): ENHRY, SYGVKD. This CDR3 has 15 residues. Trimming pared 11 bases from V and 2 bases from J, leaving 19 bases between. In DNA, the CDR3 is TGTGCCGGCCCCGAAGCCAGCGGACCCTACAATGAGCAGTTCTTC. Its translation: CAGPEASGPYNEQFF.

The J gene is TRBJ2-1, the V gene TRBV7-3, with TRBD1 matching over 7 bases. This CDR3 region has 19 residues. Germline V gene lookup returns CDR1 SGHTA and CDR2 FQGTGA. J lost 0 bases, V lost 1 base, and 12 bases had no gene match. The CDR3 reads CASSLRMPGQARSYNEQFF. The CDR3, as DNA: TGTGCCAGCAGCTTAAGAATGCCCGGACAGGCGCGCTCCTACAATGAGCAGTTCTTC.

The chain has TRBV5-1 and TRBJ2-5; D not resolved. V lost 0 bases and J 5 bases, leaving 5 bases between the germline ends. The germline V gene has CDR1 SGHRS and CDR2 YFSETQ. The CDR3 extends over 12 amino acids. The DNA of the CDR3 is TGCGCCAGCAGCTTGGGCGTGGAGACCCAGTACTTC. It translates to CASSLGVETQYF.

The CDR3 protein is CASSDSYKVPGEQFF. The CDR3 coding sequence is TGTGCCAGCAGTGACTCCTATAAAGTACCCGGGGAGCAGTTCTTC. The rearrangement links TRBV6-4 to TRBJ2-1, with D hard to call. The length of the CDR3 is 15 residues. Germline lookup yields CDR1 MRHNA and CDR2 SNTAGT. The V end was cut by 0 bases, the J end by 10 bases, with 16 bases between.

The CDR3 loop reads CASSSGTSVYNEQFF. CDR3 bases: TGTGCCAGCAGCTCCGGGACTAGTGTCTACAATGAGCAGTTCTTC. The genes are TRBV5-8 and TRBJ2-1; the match to TRBD2 covers 8 bases. The CDR3 totals 15 residues. J was trimmed by 3 bases and V by 3 bases; bases with no gene match: 5. Germline-derived CDR1 and CDR2 are SGHTS and YDEGEE.

This chain links TRBV2 with TRBJ1-4; tentative D call: TRBD1 (6 bases). V was trimmed by 4 bases and J by 3 bases, leaving 12 bases between them. CDR3 length equals 15 residues. Germline assignment: CDR1 SNHLY and CDR2 FYNNEI. CDR3: CASSAQQGSNEKLFF. The CDR3 nucleotides read TGTGCCAGCAGTGCCCAACAGGGATCTAATGAAAAACTGTTTTTT.

This clone has a handful of counts. The chain joins TRBV9 to TRBJ2-5; weak D call: TRBD1 (6 bases). Germline values: CDR1 SGDLS, CDR2 YYNGEE. Trimming pared 4 bases from V and 4 bases from J, leaving 8 bases between. This CDR3 region has 12 residues. The CDR3 protein is CASSFRGETQYF. CDR3 coding DNA: TGTGCCAGCAGCTTCAGGGGAGAGACCCAGTACTTC.

The chain carries TRBV5-1 and TRBJ2-5, with 11 bases matching TRBD2. J was trimmed by 1 base and V by 2 bases; bases with no gene match: 4. This CDR3 is 16 amino acids long. Germline-derived CDR1 and CDR2 are SGHRS and YFSETQ. In DNA form, the CDR3 reads TGCGCCAGCAGCTTACCGGGACTAGCGGTCCAAGAGACCCAGTACTTC. Its translation is CASSLPGLAVQETQYF.

Points on this clone: Germline is not matched at one junction end, which may reflect a read error. The same CDR3 also results from other DNA sequences found in this sample. The J gene is TRBJ2-3, the V gene TRBV27; 11 bases agree with TRBD1. The length of the CDR3 is 15 residues. Germline CDR1 reads MNHEY; CDR2 reads SMNVEV (reference sequence). Here the CDR3 reads CASSLGQGAGDTQYF. Here the CDR3 DNA reads TGCGCCAGCAGTTTAGGACAGGGGGCAGGAGATACGCAGTATTTT.

A single count supports this clone. J is TRBJ2-1 and V is TRBV5-6; 9 nucleotides line up with TRBD1. In germline, CDR1 is SGHDT, CDR2 YYEEEE. Trimming removed 4 bases from V and 9 bases from J; junction bases left unmatched: 5. The CDR3 consists of 13 residues. The CDR3 region is CASSQQGAVEQFF. As DNA, the CDR3 is TGTGCCAGCAGCCAACAGGGGGCGGTTGAGCAGTTCTTC.

CDR3 amino acids: CASSLGAGPNNEQFF. CDR3 DNA: TGTGCCAGCAGCTTAGGTGCAGGGCCAAACAATGAGCAGTTCTTC. The rearrangement joins TRBV7-2 to TRBJ2-1; the D gene is possibly TRBD1 (5 bases). CDR1 is SGHTA, CDR2 FQGNSA, per germline. The V gene lost 1 base and the J gene lost 5 bases, with 12 bases spanning the gap. The CDR3 is made up of 15 amino acids.

The rearrangement uses TRBV2 and TRBJ2-1, with D perhaps TRBD1 (6 bases). The CDR3 has 14 amino acids. Per germline, CDR1 SNHLY and CDR2 FYNNEI. V lost 8 bases and J 5 bases, leaving 16 bases between the germline ends. CDR3: CASGRGGQNNEQFF. In nucleotides, the CDR3 is TGTGCCAGCGGCCGGGGCGGACAGAACAATGAGCAGTTCTTC.

This clone was found a few times. The chain is built from TRBV28 and TRBJ1-3, with a possible D match to TRBD1 (6 bases). Germline CDR1 reads MDHEN; CDR2 reads SYDVKM. The CDR3 contains 17 residues. V was pared by 5 bases and J by 0 bases, with 17 bases between. CDR3 DNA sequence: TGTGCCAGCAGTCGTCTAGGACAGATTTCCTCTGGAAACACCATATATTTT. It codes for CASSRLGQISSGNTIYF.